The 26 T cell receptor beta chains below were found in one sample sequenced in a study of low-dose radiotherapy and immunotherapy resistance in tumors. TRAV- and TRBV-specific primers were used for first-strand cDNA, which covered alpha and beta chains. The authors amplified TCRs for about 20 PCR cycles with a constant-region primer and a V-primer adapter. TCRdb ran MiXCR on the reads and lists one entry per CDR3 protein. The table lists 14,000 to 15,000 distinct CDR3 sequences, under 55% of them singletons. The receptors were gathered from a human donor with advanced metastatic prostate, ovarian, gallbladder or colorectal cancer (not recorded which). This table probably holds off-target reads from a library built for another chain.

The chain carries TRBV7-8 and TRBJ2-1, with D tentatively TRBD1 (5 bases). Germline V lookup: CDR1 SGHVS, CDR2 FQNEAQ. The CDR3 has 14 amino acids. V shed 2 bases and J shed 5 bases, with 10 bases lying between them. CDR3 residues: CASSLSRVNNEQFF. Here the CDR3 DNA reads TGTGCCAGCAGCTTAAGCAGGGTAAACAATGAGCAGTTCTTC.

By share of the sample, this clonotype is medium-sized. The chain has TRBV28 and TRBJ1-6, with D possibly TRBD1 on 5 matching bases. Trimming stripped 4 bases from V and 4 bases from J, with 11 bases between. This CDR3 contains 15 residues. Germline V gene data show CDR1 as MDHEN and CDR2 as SYDVKM. Here the CDR3 reads CASSYWYRYNSPLHF. As DNA, the CDR3 is TGTGCCAGCAGTTATTGGTACAGGTATAATTCACCCCTCCACTTT.

The genes are TRBV12-3 or TRBV12-4 and TRBJ1-6; D uncertain. The CDR3 extends over 16 amino acids. V lost 6 bases, J lost 0 bases, and 12 bases lay in between. In DNA form, the CDR3 reads TGTGCCAGCAGGCCTACCTCCAGCTCCTATAATTCACCCCTCCACTTT. It yields the protein CASRPTSSSYNSPLHF.

The chain is built from TRBV6-8 and TRBJ1-2; 8 bases are a match to TRBD1. Unmatched junction bases numbered 9, after V lost 5 bases and J lost 4 bases. The CDR3 covers 15 residues. Germline V gene lookup returns CDR1 MNHGY and CDR2 SAAAGT. The CDR3 DNA is TGTGCCAGCAGTCCCTGGACAGGGCACGGCTATGGCTACACCTTC. Translated, it gives CASSPWTGHGYGYTF.

V gene TRBV3-1 combines with J gene TRBJ2-5; D possibly corresponds to TRBD2 (5 bases). This CDR3 is 13 amino acids long. Per germline, CDR1 LGHDT and CDR2 YNNKEL (reference sequence). The V gene lost 1 base and the J gene lost 4 bases, with 7 bases spanning the gap. This CDR3 reads CASSQAGRETQYF. CDR3 nucleotide sequence: TGTGCCAGCAGCCAAGCGGGGAGAGAGACCCAGTACTTC.

This chain joins TRBV6-8 and TRBJ2-5, with 9 bases lining up with TRBD2. Looked up from germline, CDR1 is MNHGY and CDR2 is SAAAGT. The junction had 10 bases not matched to a gene; V was cut back by 7 bases and J by 4 bases. The CDR3 length is 15 residues. CDR3 DNA sequence: TGTGCCAGCACCATGGGGGCTAGCGGGGCAGAGACCCAGTACTTC. It yields the protein CASTMGASGAETQYF.

The rearrangement links TRBV11-3 to TRBJ1-3; a weak D match, TRBD1 (6 bases). CDR1 is SGHNT and CDR2 is YENEEA in the germline V gene. The CDR3 sequence is 13 residues long. Between the trimmed V and J ends, which lost 5 bases and 4 bases, there was a span of 9 bases. CDR3: CASSRGNGNTIYF. The DNA for the CDR3 is TGTGCCAGCAGCAGGGGGAACGGAAACACCATATATTTT.

The V and J genes are TRBV9 and TRBJ2-3; the match to TRBD2 covers 9 bases. CDR3 length: 17 residues. V shed 3 bases, J shed 2 bases, and the junction held 10 bases outside the gene matches. Germline CDR1 is SGDLS and CDR2 is YYNGEE. The CDR3 bases are TGTGCCAGCAGCGAGGCTAGCGGGAATACCTTCACAGATACGCAGTATTTT. Translated, it gives CASSEASGNTFTDTQYF.

Only a few counts were recorded for this clonotype. The chain links TRBV7-6 to TRBJ2-1; D uncertain. V lost 4 bases and J lost 5, with 12 bases in between. The CDR3 extends over 14 amino acids. CDR1 is SGHVS and CDR2 is FNYEAQ in the germline V gene. CDR3 coding DNA: TGTGCCAGCAGCTCCCAACTGGAACACAATGAGCAGTTCTTC. Protein sequence: CASSSQLEHNEQFF.

The rearrangement links TRBV12-3 or TRBV12-4 to TRBJ2-1, with 7 nucleotides matching TRBD1. CDR3 size: 13 residues. V trimming: 7 bases; J trimming: 5 bases; junction bases outside the gene matches: 5. The CDR3 DNA reads as TGTGCCAGCAACCCGACAGGGAACAATGAGCAGTTCTTC. This translates into CASNPTGNNEQFF.

The chain employs TRBV29-1 and TRBJ2-3, with D uncertain. Germline V gives CDR1 SQVTM, CDR2 ANQGSEA. The V gene lost 1 base and the J gene lost 6 bases, with 14 bases spanning the gap. The CDR3 is 14 residues long. The CDR3, as DNA: TGCAGCGTTGAAGTAGGACCCCGTGGGGATACGCAGTATTTT. This encodes CSVEVGPRGDTQYF.

The V call is TRBV29-1, the J call TRBJ2-5, with 10 nucleotides matching TRBD1. The V gene end was trimmed by 7 bases and the J gene end by 9 bases; junction bases not matched to a gene: 17. CDR3 length equals 15 residues. Germline V gene sequence: CDR1 SQVTM, CDR2 ANQGSEA. Here the CDR3 DNA reads TGCAGCGGAAGACAGGGGGCGAGTTCTAGGCCGGCCCAGTACTTC. It encodes CSGRQGASSRPAQYF.

The rearrangement joins TRBV12-3 or TRBV12-4 to TRBJ2-5; the D gene is possibly TRBD1 (6 bases). The CDR3 is 13 amino acids. V lost 5 bases, J lost 2 bases, and 9 bases lay in between. The CDR3 DNA follows: TGTGCCAGCAGTCTAGGACAGCAAGAGACCCAGTACTTC. Translating it yields CASSLGQQETQYF.

The rearrangement links TRBV20-1 to TRBJ2-1; D is unresolved. Germline V lookup: CDR1 DFQATT, CDR2 SNEGSKA (reference sequence). Deletions cut 0 bases from V and 0 bases from J, with 6 bases between. The CDR3 totals 14 residues. In DNA, the CDR3 is TGCAGTGCTAGAGAACCATTCTCCTACAATGAGCAGTTCTTC. Translating it yields CSAREPFSYNEQFF.

The rearrangement joins TRBV7-2 to TRBJ2-3; TRBD2 aligns across 12 bases. This CDR3 has 14 amino acids. The V segment lost 10 bases and the J segment 5 bases; nucleotides outside the gene matches: 7. Germline V gives CDR1 SGHTA, CDR2 FQGNSA. CDR3 bases: TGTGCCACCACGACTAGCGGGGGAATAGATACGCAGTATTTT. Translated: CATTTSGGIDTQYF.

This clonotype was counted only a few times. The junction departs from germline at one end; a sequencing error may be responsible. The chain joins TRBV19 to TRBJ1-2, with D unresolved. CDR3 size: 12 residues. The germline V gene has CDR1 LNHDA and CDR2 SQIVND (reference sequence). CDR3 sequence reads: CATTRSNYGYTF. In nucleotides, the CDR3 is TGCGCAACCACCCGCAGTAACTATGGCTACACCTTC. The variable domain in full, with the rest retrieved from reference TRBV19 and TRBJ1-2, is DGGITQSPKYLFRKEGQNVTLSCEQNLNHDAMYWYRQDPGQGLRLIYYSQIVNDFQKGDIAEGYSVSREKKESFPLTVTSAQKNPTAFYLCATTRSNYGYTFGSGTRLTVV.

The chain links TRBV29-1 to TRBJ2-6, with D unclear. Germline assignment: CDR1 SQVTM and CDR2 ANQGSEA. V dropped 3 bases and J dropped 4 bases, with 4 bases sitting between them. The CDR3 extends over 12 amino acids. The CDR3 here is CSVDAGANVLTF. CDR3 in DNA: TGCAGCGTTGATGCCGGGGCCAACGTCCTGACTTTC.

This chain joins TRBV19 and TRBJ1-1; D unresolved. Deletions cut 4 bases from V and 2 bases from J, with 14 bases between. In germline, CDR1 is LNHDA, CDR2 SQIVND (reference sequence). CDR3 size: 15 residues. In DNA, the CDR3 is TGTGCCAGTAGTAAGGAGGAGCAGGTAAACACTGAAGCTTTCTTT. It yields the protein CASSKEEQVNTEAFF.

V gene TRBV3-1 combines with J gene TRBJ1-4; the D gene is possibly TRBD1 (5 bases). The germline gives CDR1 LGHDT, CDR2 YNNKEL (reference sequence). This CDR3 contains 15 residues. V was clipped by 2 bases and J by 6 bases, with 13 bases between them. The CDR3 nucleotides are TGTGCCAGCAGCCAATCGGGGCTCCTTGATGAAAAACTGTTTTTT. Amino acid sequence: CASSQSGLLDEKLFF.

The chain has TRBV7-9 and TRBJ2-7, with TRBD2 matching over 8 bases. With V trimmed by 7 bases and J by 0 bases, 8 bases remained unmatched. The germline V gene has CDR1 SEHNR and CDR2 FQNEAQ (reference sequence). There are 15 residues in the CDR3. The CDR3 sequence is CASNPPGLASYEQYF. The CDR3 region has the DNA TGTGCCAGCAACCCGCCAGGACTAGCCTCCTACGAGCAGTACTTC.

This clonotype occurred once. V is TRBV19 and J is TRBJ1-2, with 10 bases identical to TRBD1. This CDR3 region has 16 residues. Germline CDR1 LNHDA, CDR2 SQIVND (reference sequence). The junction had 14 bases not matched to a gene; V was cut back by 6 bases and J by 7 bases. CDR3 sequence (DNA): TGTGCCAGTAGCAAAGGATTAAGACAGGGGGCTGGTGGCTACACCTTC. It yields the protein CASSKGLRQGAGGYTF.

This clonotype was counted only a few times. This CDR3 reads CASSELRYNEQFF. The CDR3 DNA sequence: TGTGCCAGCAGTGAACTCCGGTACAATGAGCAGTTCTTC. The gene calls are TRBV2 and TRBJ2-1, with D uncertain. V lost 2 bases to trimming and J lost 4 bases, with 6 bases between them. Germline-derived CDR1 and CDR2 are SNHLY and FYNNEI. This CDR3 has 13 amino acids.

This rearrangement joins TRBV12-3 or TRBV12-4 to TRBJ2-6; D not resolved. CDR3 size: 14 residues. V was pared by 6 bases and J by 0 bases, with 6 bases between. This chain's CDR3 is CASSENSGANVLTF. The DNA of the CDR3 is TGTGCCAGCAGCGAAAACTCTGGGGCCAACGTCCTGACTTTC.

The rearrangement links TRBV24-1 to TRBJ2-1, with D uncertain. This CDR3 is built from 13 residues. V lost 7 bases and J 5 bases, leaving 11 bases between the germline ends. Germline V gene sequence: CDR1 KGHDR, CDR2 SFDVKD. CDR3 sequence (DNA): TGTGCCACCAGAGGGAATGTGGACAATGAGCAGTTCTTC. Protein sequence: CATRGNVDNEQFF.

The chain uses TRBV9 and TRBJ2-3; tentatively, D is TRBD1 (5 bases). This CDR3 has 15 residues. V lost 0 bases and J 0 bases, leaving 8 bases between the germline ends. Germline CDR1 SGDLS, CDR2 YYNGEE. The CDR3 DNA reads as TGTGCCAGCAGCGTAGGGACACGGAGCACAGATACGCAGTATTTT. This gives the protein CASSVGTRSTDTQYF.

The chain uses TRBV5-1 and TRBJ2-3, with TRBD2 matching 9 bases. The CDR3 has 15 residues. V was pared by 3 bases and J by 3 bases, with 5 bases of the junction left unmatched. Per the germline V gene, CDR1 is SGHRS and CDR2 is YFSETQ. The CDR3 sequence: CASSYDSGSTDTQYF. The CDR3 coding sequence is TGCGCCAGCAGCTACGATAGCGGGAGTACAGATACGCAGTATTTT.